Sequencing of this TCR beta chain was carried out in a study of cytomegalovirus exposure and HLA in healthy donors. Study-wide findings and caveats: The majority of TCR sequences were rare, yet some public TCRs appeared in many donors. Reportedly, cytomegalovirus status was diagnosed with high sensitivity and specificity.

Use of 60 Vbeta and 13 Jbeta primers characterized the PCR. Sequencing was performed with immunoSEQ multiplex PCR; in TCRdb, only in-frame clones are kept and a portion is missing. The top ten hold less than 1.1% of the sample, which has about 200,000 clones, around 83% seen once. J was trimmed by 0 bases and V by 4 bases; bases with no gene match: 3. The CDR3 is 15 amino acids. The V gene's germline CDR1 is SGHTS and CDR2 YDEGEE. With regard to this clone: No antigen is known for it.

The chain recombines TRBV5-8 with TRBJ1-5; 8 bases are a match to TRBD1. The sample consisted of PBMCs. This clonotype originated in a woman aged 40 to 50 in good health and CMV-seronegative. The CDR3 sequence: CASSPDRASNQPQHF. In DNA form, the CDR3 reads TGTGCCAGCAGCCCGGACAGGGCTAGCAATCAGCCCCAGCATTTT. Full variable domain (missing parts from reference TRBV5-8 and TRBJ1-5): EAGVTQSPTHLIKTRGQQATLRCSPISGHTSVYWYQQALGLGLQFLLWYDEGEERNRGNFPPRFSGRQFPNYSSELNVNALELEDSALYLCASSPDRASNQPQHFGDGTRLSIL.